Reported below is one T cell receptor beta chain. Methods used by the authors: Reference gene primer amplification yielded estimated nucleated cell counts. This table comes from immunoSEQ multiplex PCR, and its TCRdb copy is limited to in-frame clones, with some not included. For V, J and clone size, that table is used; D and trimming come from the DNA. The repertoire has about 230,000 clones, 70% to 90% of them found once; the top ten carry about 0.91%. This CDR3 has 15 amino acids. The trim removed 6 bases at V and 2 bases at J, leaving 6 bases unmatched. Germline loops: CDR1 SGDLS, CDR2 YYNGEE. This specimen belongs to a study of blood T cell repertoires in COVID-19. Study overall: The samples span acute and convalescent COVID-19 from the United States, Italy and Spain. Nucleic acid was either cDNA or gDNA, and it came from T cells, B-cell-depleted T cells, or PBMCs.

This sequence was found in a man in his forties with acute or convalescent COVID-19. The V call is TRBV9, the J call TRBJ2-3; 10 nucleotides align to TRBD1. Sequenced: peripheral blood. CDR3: CASNRQGADTDTQYF. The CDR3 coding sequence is TGTGCCAGCAACCGACAGGGGGCGGACACAGATACGCAGTATTTT.